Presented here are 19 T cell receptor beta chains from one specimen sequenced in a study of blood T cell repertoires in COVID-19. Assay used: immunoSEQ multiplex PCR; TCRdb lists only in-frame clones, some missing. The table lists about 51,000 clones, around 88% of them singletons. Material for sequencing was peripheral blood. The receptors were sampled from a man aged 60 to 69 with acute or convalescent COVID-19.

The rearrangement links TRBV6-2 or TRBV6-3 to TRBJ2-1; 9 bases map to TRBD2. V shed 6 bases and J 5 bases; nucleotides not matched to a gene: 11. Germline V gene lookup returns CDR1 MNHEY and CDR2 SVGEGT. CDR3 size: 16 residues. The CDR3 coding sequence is TGTGCCAGCAGCCGCTTTAGGGCGGGGGGGGACAATGAGCAGTTCTTC. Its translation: CASSRFRAGGDNEQFF.

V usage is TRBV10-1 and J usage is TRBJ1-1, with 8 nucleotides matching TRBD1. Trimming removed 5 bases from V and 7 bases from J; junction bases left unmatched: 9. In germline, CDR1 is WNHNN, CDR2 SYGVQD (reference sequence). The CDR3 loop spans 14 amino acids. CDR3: CASSRRTGRSEAFF. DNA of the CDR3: TGCGCCAGCAGTCGACGGACAGGGAGAAGTGAAGCTTTCTTT.

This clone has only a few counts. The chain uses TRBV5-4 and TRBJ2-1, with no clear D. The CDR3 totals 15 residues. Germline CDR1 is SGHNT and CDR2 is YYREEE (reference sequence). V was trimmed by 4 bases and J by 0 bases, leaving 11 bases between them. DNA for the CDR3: TGTGCCAGCAGCCCGCCACTGAGCTCCTACAATGAGCAGTTCTTC. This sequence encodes CASSPPLSSYNEQFF.

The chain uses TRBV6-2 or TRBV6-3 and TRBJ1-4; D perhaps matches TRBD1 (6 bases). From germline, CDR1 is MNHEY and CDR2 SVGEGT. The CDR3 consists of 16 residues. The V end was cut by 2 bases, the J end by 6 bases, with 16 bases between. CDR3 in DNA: TGTGCCAGCAGTTACCTCGCATCGGCAGGGGATGAAAAACTGTTTTTT. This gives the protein CASSYLASAGDEKLFF.

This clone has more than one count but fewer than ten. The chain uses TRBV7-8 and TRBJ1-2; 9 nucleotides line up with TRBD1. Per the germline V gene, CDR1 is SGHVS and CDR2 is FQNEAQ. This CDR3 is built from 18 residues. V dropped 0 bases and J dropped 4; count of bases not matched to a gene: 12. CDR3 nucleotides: TGTGCCAGCAGCTTAGCGGGAAGCACAGGGGGCGGCGGCTATGGCTACACCTTC. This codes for CASSLAGSTGGGGYGYTF. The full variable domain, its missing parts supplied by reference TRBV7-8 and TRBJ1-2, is GAGVSQSPRYKVAKRGQDVALRCDPISGHVSLFWYQQALGQGPEFLTYFQNEAQLDKSGLPSDRFFAERPEGSVSTLKIQRTQQEDSAVYLCASSLAGSTGGGGYGYTFGSGTRLTVV.

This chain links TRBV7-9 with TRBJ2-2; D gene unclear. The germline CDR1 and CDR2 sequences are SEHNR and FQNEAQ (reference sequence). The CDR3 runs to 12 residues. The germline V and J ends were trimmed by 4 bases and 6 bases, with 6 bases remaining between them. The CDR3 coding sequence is TGTGCCAGCAGCTCAGAGGCCGGGGAGCTGTTTTTT. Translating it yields CASSSEAGELFF.

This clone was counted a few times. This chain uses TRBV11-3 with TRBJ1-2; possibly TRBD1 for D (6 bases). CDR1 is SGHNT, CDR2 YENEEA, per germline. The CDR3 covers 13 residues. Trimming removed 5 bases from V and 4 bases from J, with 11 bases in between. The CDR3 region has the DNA TGTGCCAGCAGCCCAACAGGGTCCTATGGCTACACCTTC. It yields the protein CASSPTGSYGYTF.

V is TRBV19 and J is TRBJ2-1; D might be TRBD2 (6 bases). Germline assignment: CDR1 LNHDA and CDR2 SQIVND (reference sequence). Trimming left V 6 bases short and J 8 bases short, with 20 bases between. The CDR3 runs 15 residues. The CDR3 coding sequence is TGTGCCAGTAGGACTCTGGGACTGCTAAACGATGAGCAGTTCTTC. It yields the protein CASRTLGLLNDEQFF.

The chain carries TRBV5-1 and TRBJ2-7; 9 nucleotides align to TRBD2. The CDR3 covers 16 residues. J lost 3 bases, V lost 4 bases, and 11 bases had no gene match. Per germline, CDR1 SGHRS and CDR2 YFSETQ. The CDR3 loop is CASSRREVAGVYEQYF. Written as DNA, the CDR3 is TGCGCCAGCAGCAGGCGGGAGGTAGCGGGGGTCTACGAGCAGTACTTC.

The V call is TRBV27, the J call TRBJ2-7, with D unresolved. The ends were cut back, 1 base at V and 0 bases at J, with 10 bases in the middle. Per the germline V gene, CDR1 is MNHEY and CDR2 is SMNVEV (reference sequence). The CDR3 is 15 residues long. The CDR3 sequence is CASSLWAVSSYEQYF. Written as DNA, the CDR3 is TGTGCCAGCAGTTTATGGGCAGTTTCCTCCTACGAGCAGTACTTC.

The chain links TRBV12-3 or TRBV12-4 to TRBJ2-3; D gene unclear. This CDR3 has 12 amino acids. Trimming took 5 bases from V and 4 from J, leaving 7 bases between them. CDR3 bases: TGTGCCAGCAGTCCCCTTCCAGATACGCAGTATTTT. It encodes CASSPLPDTQYF.

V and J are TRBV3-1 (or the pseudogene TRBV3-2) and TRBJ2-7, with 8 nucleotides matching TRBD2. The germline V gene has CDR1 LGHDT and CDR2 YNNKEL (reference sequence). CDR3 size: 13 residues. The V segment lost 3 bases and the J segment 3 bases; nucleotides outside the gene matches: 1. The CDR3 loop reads CASSQAGGYEQYF. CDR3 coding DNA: TGTGCCAGCAGCCAGGCGGGAGGCTACGAGCAGTACTTC.

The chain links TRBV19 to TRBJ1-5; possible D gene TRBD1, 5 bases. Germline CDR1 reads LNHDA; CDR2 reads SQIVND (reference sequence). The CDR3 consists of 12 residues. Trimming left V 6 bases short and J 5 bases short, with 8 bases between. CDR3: CASRAGDQPQHF. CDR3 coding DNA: TGTGCCAGTAGGGCGGGGGATCAGCCCCAGCATTTT.

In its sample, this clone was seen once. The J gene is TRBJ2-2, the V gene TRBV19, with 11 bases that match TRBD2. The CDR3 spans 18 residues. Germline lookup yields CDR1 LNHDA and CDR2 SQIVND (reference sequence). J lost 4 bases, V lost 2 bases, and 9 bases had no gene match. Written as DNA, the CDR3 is TGTGCCAGTAGTATATGGAGTAGCGGGGGGGCGCGCACCGGGGAGCTGTTTTTT. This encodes CASSIWSSGGARTGELFF. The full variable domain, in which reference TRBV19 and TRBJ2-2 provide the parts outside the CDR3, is DGGITQSPKYLFRKEGQNVTLSCEQNLNHDAMYWYRQDPGQGLRLIYYSQIVNDFQKGDIAEGYSVSREKKESFPLTVTSAQKNPTAFYLCASSIWSSGGARTGELFFGEGSRLTVL.

The CDR3 loop reads CSVDPTNRGVGYTF. CDR3 DNA: TGCAGCGTTGACCCTACCAACAGGGGGGTAGGCTACACCTTC. The genes are TRBV29-1 and TRBJ1-2; 8 bases agree with TRBD1. The CDR3 is 14 amino acids. Looked up from germline, CDR1 is SQVTM and CDR2 is ANQGSEA. The J segment lost 8 bases and the V segment lost 3 bases, leaving 11 bases of the junction unmatched.

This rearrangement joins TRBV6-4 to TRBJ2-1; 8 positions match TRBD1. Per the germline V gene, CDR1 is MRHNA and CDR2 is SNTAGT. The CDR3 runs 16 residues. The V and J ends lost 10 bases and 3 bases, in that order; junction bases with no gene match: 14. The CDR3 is CANHDRRDRHYNEQFF. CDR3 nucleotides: TGTGCCAACCACGACCGACGGGACAGGCACTACAATGAGCAGTTCTTC.

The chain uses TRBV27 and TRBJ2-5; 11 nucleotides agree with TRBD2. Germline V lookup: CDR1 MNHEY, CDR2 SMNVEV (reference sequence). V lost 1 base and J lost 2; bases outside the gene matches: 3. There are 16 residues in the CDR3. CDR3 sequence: CASSLWSSGRQETQYF. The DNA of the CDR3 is TGTGCCAGCAGTTTATGGTCTAGCGGGAGGCAAGAGACCCAGTACTTC.

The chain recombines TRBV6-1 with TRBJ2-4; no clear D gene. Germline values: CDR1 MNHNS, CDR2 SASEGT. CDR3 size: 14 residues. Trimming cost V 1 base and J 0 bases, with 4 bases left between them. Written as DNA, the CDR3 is TGTGCCAGCAGTGAAGGTCTAGCCAAAAACATTCAGTACTTC. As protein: CASSEGLAKNIQYF.

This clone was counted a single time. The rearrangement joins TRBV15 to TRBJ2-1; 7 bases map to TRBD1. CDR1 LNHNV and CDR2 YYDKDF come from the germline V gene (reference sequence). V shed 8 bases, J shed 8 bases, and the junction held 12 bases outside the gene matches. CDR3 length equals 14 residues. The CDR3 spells CATGRQGDFDEQFF. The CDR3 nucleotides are TGTGCCACCGGCCGACAGGGTGATTTTGATGAGCAGTTCTTC.